The clone carrying this T cell receptor (beta chain) was observed a single time. Its antigen is not identified. These data are taken from a study of cytomegalovirus exposure and HLA in healthy donors. Notes on the study in general: With DRB1 most and HLA-C fewest, TCR association rates differed between HLA loci in a later analysis.

Trimming removed 3 bases from V and 7 bases from J; junction bases left unmatched: 15. This CDR3 comprises 16 residues. Germline CDR1 MNHEY, CDR2 SMNVEV (reference sequence). 60 Vbeta and 13 Jbeta primers were used in PCR. How the authors handled the data: A later analysis counted about 80 million unique TCR beta chains, around 10 million shared. Assay: immunoSEQ multiplex PCR; the TCRdb copy retains only in-frame clones and omits some. The DNA was the basis for D and trimming; V, J and clone size are from that table. Found here are roughly 78,000 clones, about 72% of them singletons; the top ten hold about 22%.

Sequencing was carried out using PBMCs. The rearrangement links TRBV27 to TRBJ2-7; 7 bases map to TRBD1. This clonotype was obtained from a man between 35 and 55 years old in good health and CMV-seropositive. The CDR3: CASSLGTGTATGEQYF. The CDR3 DNA follows: TGTGCCAGCAGTTTGGGGACCGGGACAGCTACGGGGGAGCAGTACTTC.